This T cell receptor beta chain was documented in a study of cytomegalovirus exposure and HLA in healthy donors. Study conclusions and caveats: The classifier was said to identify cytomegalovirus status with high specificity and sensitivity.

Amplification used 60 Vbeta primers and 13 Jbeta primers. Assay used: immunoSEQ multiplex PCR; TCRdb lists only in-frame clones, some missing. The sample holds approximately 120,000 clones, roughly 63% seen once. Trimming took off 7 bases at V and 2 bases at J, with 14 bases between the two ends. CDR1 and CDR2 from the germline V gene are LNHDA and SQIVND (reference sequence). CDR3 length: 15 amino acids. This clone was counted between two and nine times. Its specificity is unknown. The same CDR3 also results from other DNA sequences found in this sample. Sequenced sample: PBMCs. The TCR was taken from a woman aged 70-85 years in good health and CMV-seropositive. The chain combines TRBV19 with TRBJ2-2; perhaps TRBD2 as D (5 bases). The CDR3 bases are TGTGCCAGTAAGGTTGGAGGCCCCAACACCGGGGAGCTGTTTTTT. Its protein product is CASKVGGPNTGELFF.